Listed below are T cell receptor beta chains from one sample, sequenced in a study of early T cells in non-severe SARS-CoV-2 infection. One entry per CDR3 protein results from TCRdb running MiXCR on the 5' RACE reads. Of some 59,000 distinct CDR3 sequences listed, around 10% are singletons. The source was whole blood, collected at baseline. The receptors were gathered from an adult who was a healthcare worker with PCR-confirmed SARS-CoV-2 infection or an uninfected control (not recorded which). The CDR3 runs from the conserved cysteine through the conserved F or W.

j_gene | len | v_gene | CDR3aa
TRBJ2-3 | 16 | TRBV30 | CAWEPGLAAFEDTQYF
TRBJ2-3 | 15 | TRBV7-7 | CASSSLPGRADTQYF
TRBJ2-5 | 14 | TRBV5-1 | CASSLASPQETQYF
TRBJ1-2 | 14 | TRBV11-2 | CATTPGRVLYGYTF
TRBJ2-3 | 15 | TRBV3-1 | CASSPTSGGSDTQYF
TRBJ1-3 | 15 | TRBV12-3/TRBV12-4 | CASSLRRSSGNTIYF
TRBJ2-1 | 15 | TRBV12-3/TRBV12-4 | CASSLEGLGSNEQFF
TRBJ2-7 | 13 | TRBV4-1 | CASSPLVRDEQYF
TRBJ1-1 | 16 | TRBV3-1 | CASSQDLGDLNTEAFF
TRBJ2-1 | 12 | TRBV12-3/TRBV12-4 | CASSFGVNEQFF
TRBJ2-5 | 15 | TRBV12-3/TRBV12-4 | CASSAGGPYQETQYF
TRBJ2-7 | 16 | TRBV4-1 | CASSQDQFEAPREQYF
TRBJ1-5 | 13 | TRBV19 | CASSMSSNQPQHF
TRBJ2-3 | 14 | TRBV12-5 | CASGLGGLADTQYF
TRBJ2-7 | 11 | TRBV29-1 | CSVWTDYEQYF
TRBJ2-5 | 12 | TRBV11-2 | CASSPSRETQYF
TRBJ2-1 | 15 | TRBV5-5 | CASSLGQGVDNEQFF
TRBJ1-1 | 12 | TRBV29-1 | CSVASGDTEAFF
TRBJ2-5 | 13 | TRBV7-2 | CASSLVREETQYF
TRBJ2-7 | 12 | TRBV6-2/TRBV6-3 | CASSYRTYEQYF
TRBJ2-7 | 19 | TRBV20-1 | CSRGLSKREAHSSSYEQYF
TRBJ2-7 | 14 | TRBV28 | CASRGGGVRYEQYF
TRBJ2-7 | 14 | TRBV5-1 | CASSLGRGSYEQYF
TRBJ2-3 | 12 | TRBV3-1 | CASSQIGDTQYF
TRBJ1-2 | 11 | TRBV29-1 | CSVEGNYGYTF
TRBJ2-1 | 13 | TRBV9 | CASSVDSGNEQFF
TRBJ1-3 | 13 | TRBV12-3/TRBV12-4 | CASSLLPGNTIYF